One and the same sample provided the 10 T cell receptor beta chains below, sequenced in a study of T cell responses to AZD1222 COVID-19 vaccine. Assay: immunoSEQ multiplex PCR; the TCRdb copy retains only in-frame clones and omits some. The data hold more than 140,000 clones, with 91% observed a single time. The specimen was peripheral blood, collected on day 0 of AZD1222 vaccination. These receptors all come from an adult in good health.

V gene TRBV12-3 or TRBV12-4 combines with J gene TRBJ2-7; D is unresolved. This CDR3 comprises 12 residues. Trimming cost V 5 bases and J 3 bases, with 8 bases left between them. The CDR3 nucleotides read TGTGCCAGCAGTGACGGATACTACGAGCAGTACTTC. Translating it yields CASSDGYYEQYF.

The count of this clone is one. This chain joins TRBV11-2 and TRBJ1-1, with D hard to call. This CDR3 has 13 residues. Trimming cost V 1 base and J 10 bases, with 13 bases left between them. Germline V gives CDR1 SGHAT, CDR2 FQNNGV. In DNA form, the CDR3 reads TGTGCCAGCAGCTTAGCGTGGGTGTCAGGAGCTTTCTTT. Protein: CASSLAWVSGAFF.

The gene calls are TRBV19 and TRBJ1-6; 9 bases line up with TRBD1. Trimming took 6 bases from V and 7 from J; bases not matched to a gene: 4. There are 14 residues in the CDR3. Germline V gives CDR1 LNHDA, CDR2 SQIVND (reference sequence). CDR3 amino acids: CASRGQGRNSPLHF. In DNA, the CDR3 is TGTGCCAGTAGGGGACAGGGACGCAATTCACCCCTCCACTTT.

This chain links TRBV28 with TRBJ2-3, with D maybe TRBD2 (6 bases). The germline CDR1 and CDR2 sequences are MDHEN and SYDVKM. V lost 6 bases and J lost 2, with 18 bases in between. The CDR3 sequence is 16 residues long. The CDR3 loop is CASSPGLSETTDTQYF. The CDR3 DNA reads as TGTGCCAGCAGCCCCGGACTATCCGAAACCACAGATACGCAGTATTTT.

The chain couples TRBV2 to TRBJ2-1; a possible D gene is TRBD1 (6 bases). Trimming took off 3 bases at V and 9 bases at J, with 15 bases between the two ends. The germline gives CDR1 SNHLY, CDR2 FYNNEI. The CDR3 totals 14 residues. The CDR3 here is CASSERQAPFEQFF. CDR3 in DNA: TGTGCCAGCAGTGAGAGACAGGCCCCGTTTGAGCAGTTCTTC.

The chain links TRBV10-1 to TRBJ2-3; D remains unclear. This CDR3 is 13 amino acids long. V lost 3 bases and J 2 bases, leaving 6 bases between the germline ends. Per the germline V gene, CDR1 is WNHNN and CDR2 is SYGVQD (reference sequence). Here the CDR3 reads CASSEVFTDTQYF. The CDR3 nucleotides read TGCGCCAGCAGTGAAGTGTTCACAGATACGCAGTATTTT.

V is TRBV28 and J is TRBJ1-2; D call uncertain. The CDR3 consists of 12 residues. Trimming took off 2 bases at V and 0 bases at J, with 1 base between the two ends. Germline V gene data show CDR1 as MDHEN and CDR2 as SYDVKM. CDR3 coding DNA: TGTGCCAGCAGTTTAGCTAACTATGGCTACACCTTC. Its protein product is CASSLANYGYTF.

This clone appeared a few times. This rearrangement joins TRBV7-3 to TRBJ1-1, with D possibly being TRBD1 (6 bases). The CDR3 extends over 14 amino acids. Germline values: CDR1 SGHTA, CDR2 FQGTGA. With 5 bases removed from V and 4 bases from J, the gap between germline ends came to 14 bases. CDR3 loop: CASSPTGWGTEAFF. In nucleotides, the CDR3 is TGTGCCAGCAGCCCAACAGGGTGGGGCACTGAAGCTTTCTTT. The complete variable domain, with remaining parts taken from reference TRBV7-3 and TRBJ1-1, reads GAGVSQTPSNKVTEKGKYVELRCDPISGHTALYWYRQSLGQGPEFLIYFQGTGAADDSGLPNDRFFAVRPEGSVSTLKIQRTERGDSAVYLCASSPTGWGTEAFFGQGTRLTVV.

The CDR3 sequence: CASSLSGQGNEKLFF. Written as DNA, the CDR3 is TGTGCCAGCAGTTTATCGGGACAGGGGAATGAAAAACTGTTTTTT. This chain uses TRBV28 with TRBJ1-4; 10 bases map to TRBD1. CDR3 length equals 15 residues. The V gene end was trimmed by 1 base and the J gene end by 5 bases; junction bases not matched to a gene: 1. The germline gives CDR1 MDHEN, CDR2 SYDVKM.

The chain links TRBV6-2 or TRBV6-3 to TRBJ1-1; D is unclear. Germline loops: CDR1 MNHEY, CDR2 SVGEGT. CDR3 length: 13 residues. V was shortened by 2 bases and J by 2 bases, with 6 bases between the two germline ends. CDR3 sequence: CASSYPANTEAFF. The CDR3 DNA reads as TGTGCCAGCAGTTACCCAGCTAACACTGAAGCTTTCTTT.